A single sample gave rise to the 3 T cell receptor beta chains below, sequenced in a study of T-cell reconstitution after alpha-beta-depleted transplantation in children. As it was prepared, the TCRbeta library received unique molecular identifiers. From the PCR reads, TCRdb called clonotypes with MiXCR, one entry per CDR3 protein. The sample has a few hundred thousand distinct CDR3 sequences, approximately 9.8% seen once. Source: PBMCs from the stem cell graft donor, taken from the stem cell graft. The receptor source for this set is a human donor who donated a stem cell graft to a child with SCID.

This clonotype was picked up a small number of times. The chain links TRBV5-1 to TRBJ2-3, with D perhaps TRBD1 (6 bases). The CDR3 has 13 amino acids. In germline, CDR1 is SGHRS, CDR2 YFSETQ. V shed 8 bases and J shed 2 bases, with 12 bases lying between them. Here the CDR3 reads CASNRDTTDTQYF. DNA for the CDR3: TGCGCCAGTAACCGGGACACCACAGATACGCAGTATTTT.

This clonotype showed up just a few times. The chain has TRBV18 and TRBJ1-1; D is unclear. V lost 1 base and J 3 bases, leaving 9 bases between the germline ends. CDR3 length: 14 residues. Germline values: CDR1 KGHSH, CDR2 LQKENI. The CDR3 nucleotides are TGTGCCAGCTCACCACAATTGGGCCACACTGAAGCTTTCTTT. This gives the protein CASSPQLGHTEAFF.

Concerning this clonotype itself: An end of the junction differs from the germline gene, which may be a read error. This chain connects TRBV19 to TRBJ2-3; D uncertain. CDR3 length: 12 amino acids. Germline V lookup: CDR1 LNHDA, CDR2 SQIVND (reference sequence). The CDR3, as DNA: TGTGCCAGTAGAGACGAACCAGACCCACCGATTTTT. It encodes CASRDEPDPPIF.